The present entry profiles one TCR beta chain with its context. The germline V gene has CDR1 SGHNT and CDR2 YYREEE (reference sequence). The CDR3 consists of 13 residues. Trimming shortened V by 2 bases and J by 8 bases, and 10 bases separated the two germline ends. These data are taken from a study of cytomegalovirus exposure and HLA in healthy donors. PCR used 60 Vbeta primers and 13 Jbeta primers. Repertoires were generated with immunoSEQ multiplex PCR, while TCRdb's copy carries only in-frame clones and drops some. The data contain some 130,000 clones, more than 70% of them singletons. The clonotype comes from a young man in good health and CMV-seronegative. The chain is built from TRBV5-4 and TRBJ1-4; a weak D match, TRBD1 (5 bases). Sequencing was performed on PBMCs. CDR3 sequence reads: CASSFPEGEKLFF. As DNA, the CDR3 is TGTGCCAGCAGCTTCCCGGAGGGGGAAAAACTGTTTTTT.